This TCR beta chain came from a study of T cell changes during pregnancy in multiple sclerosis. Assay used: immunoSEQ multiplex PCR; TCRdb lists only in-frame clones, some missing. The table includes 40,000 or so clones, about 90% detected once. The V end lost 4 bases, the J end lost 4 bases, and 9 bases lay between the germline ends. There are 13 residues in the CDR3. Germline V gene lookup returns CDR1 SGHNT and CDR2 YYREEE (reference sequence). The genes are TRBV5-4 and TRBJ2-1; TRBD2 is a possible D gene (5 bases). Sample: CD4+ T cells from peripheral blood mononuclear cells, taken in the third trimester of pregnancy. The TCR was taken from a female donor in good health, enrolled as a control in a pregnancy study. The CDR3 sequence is CASSPGLYNEQFF. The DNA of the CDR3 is TGTGCCAGCAGCCCCGGACTGTACAATGAGCAGTTCTTC.